These 5 T cell receptor beta chains were all obtained from the same sample, sequenced in a study of blood T cell repertoires in COVID-19 (dated by TCRdb to 2020 to 2022). Library prep was done by the immunoSEQ multiplex PCR assay. Entries here come from immuneACCESS through TCRdb and include only in-frame sequences with V and J called. Some clones fail to appear in such tables; in the studies checked, an unresolved V gene covers under half of the shortfall, and the cause of the remainder is unknown. The sample profile shows approximately 200,000 clones; around 80% of them were found once. Together, the top ten hold approximately 5% of the sample. The specimen was peripheral blood. The receptors were gathered from a human donor in a cohort sampled during active COVID-19.

This rearrangement joins TRBV7-3 to TRBJ1-4; 10 nucleotides match TRBD1. The junction had 7 bases not matched to a gene; V was cut back by 5 bases and J by 7 bases. The CDR3 length is 15 residues. Germline values: CDR1 SGHTA, CDR2 FQGTGA. The CDR3 spells CASSPRTGGVEKLFF. The CDR3 coding sequence is TGTGCCAGCAGCCCGCGGACAGGGGGGGTTGAAAAACTGTTTTTT.

The chain carries TRBV6-4 and TRBJ2-3; perhaps TRBD2 as D (5 bases). This CDR3 comprises 14 residues. V was shortened by 4 bases and J by 0 bases, with 8 bases between the two germline ends. Germline V gene data show CDR1 as MRHNA and CDR2 as SNTAGT. CDR3 residues: CASSVTGSTDTQYF. The CDR3 nucleotides read TGTGCCAGCAGTGTTACGGGAAGCACAGATACGCAGTATTTT.

The sample holds a few counts of this clone. The chain has TRBV27 and TRBJ2-1; unclear D gene. The germline V and J ends were trimmed by 6 bases and 0 bases, with 9 bases remaining between them. The CDR3 spans 14 residues. The germline V gene has CDR1 MNHEY and CDR2 SMNVEV (reference sequence). The CDR3 reads CASSPESSYNEQFF. The CDR3 nucleotides are TGTGCCAGCAGCCCCGAGAGCTCCTACAATGAGCAGTTCTTC.

The gene calls are TRBV7-9 and TRBJ2-7; the D gene is possibly TRBD2 (6 bases). The CDR3 runs 14 residues. V lost 5 bases to trimming and J lost 5 bases, with 16 bases between them. Germline V gives CDR1 SEHNR, CDR2 FQNEAQ (reference sequence). CDR3 sequence (DNA): TGTGCCAGCAGCCCCCAGGGAGGCCCCCACGAGCAGTACTTC. Amino acids: CASSPQGGPHEQYF. Together with reference TRBV7-9 and TRBJ2-7, the CDR3 gives the full variable domain: DTGVSQNPRHKITKRGQNVTFRCDPISEHNRLYWYRQTLGQGPEFLTYFQNEAQLEKSRLLSDRFSAERPKGSFSTLEIQRTEQGDSAMYLCASSPQGGPHEQYFGPGTRLTVT.

This clone occurred a few times. The chain carries TRBV7-9 and TRBJ1-5; D is unclear. This CDR3 comprises 14 residues. Germline V gives CDR1 SEHNR, CDR2 FQNEAQ (reference sequence). The ends were cut back, 4 bases at V and 1 base at J, with 8 bases in the middle. CDR3 DNA: TGTGCCAGCAGCTCGGGGTGGAGCAATCAGCCCCAGCATTTT. It specifies CASSSGWSNQPQHF.